This TCR beta chain was captured by sequencing in a study of OX40 agonist ivuxolimab in advanced cancers. On the study more broadly: Ivuxolimab doses were 0.01, 0.1, 0.3, 1.5, 3 or 10 mg/kg every 2 weeks.

This clone showed up just once. Its cognate antigen is unknown. Study-wide points: On average, a greater number of expanded clones characterised CD8+ T cells relative to CD4+. Patients who responded partially at 0.1-3.0 mg/kg showed clonal expansion ranking among the lowest. Some nonresponders also had low normalized T-cell clonal expansion.

This CDR3 is 16 amino acids long. Trimming at V came to 3 bases and at J to 1 base, leaving 8 bases not matched to a gene. Germline CDR1 is SGDLS and CDR2 is YYNGEE. Only in-frame clones appear in the TCRdb table, and some are missing; sequencing was by immunoSEQ multiplex PCR. The sample lists 60,000 or so clones; roughly 89% were seen once. This clonotype was obtained from an adult with an advanced solid tumor such as melanoma, head and neck, liver or kidney cancer. The sample was CD4+ or CD8+ T cells sorted from blood, taken in a trial of the OX40 agonist ivuxolimab. The chain employs TRBV9 and TRBJ2-5; 8 nucleotides agree with TRBD1. The DNA of the CDR3 is TGTGCCAGCAGCGCAACCGGGACAGGCCGCCAAGAGACCCAGTACTTC. This encodes CASSATGTGRQETQYF. Supplemented by reference TRBV9 and TRBJ2-5, the full variable domain reads DSGVTQTPKHLITATGQRVTLRCSPRSGDLSVYWYQQSLDQGLQFLIQYYNGEERAKGNILERFSAQQFPDLHSELNLSSLELGDSALYFCASSATGTGRQETQYFGPGTRLLVL.